This T cell receptor (beta chain) was retrieved from a study of blood T cell repertoires in COVID-19. The CDR3 is made up of 14 amino acids. The junction had 3 bases not matched to a gene; V was cut back by 0 bases and J by 5 bases. Germline values: CDR1 SGHRS, CDR2 YFSETQ. A few counts support this clone. The same CDR3 also results from other DNA sequences found in this sample. The study assigned cohorts using participant-reported clinical history. Clones were read by immunoSEQ multiplex PCR, and TCRdb kept only the in-frame ones, dropping some. The table has 100,000 to 150,000 clones, approximately 79% seen once.

The source is a man in his forties with acute COVID-19. The V and J genes are TRBV5-1 and TRBJ2-3, with 7 bases identical to TRBD2. Sequencing was done on a sample of PBMCs or T cells enriched from blood (not recorded which). CDR3 DNA: TGCGCCAGCAGCTTGGGTTCGGGGGGAGATACGCAGTATTTT. It encodes CASSLGSGGDTQYF.